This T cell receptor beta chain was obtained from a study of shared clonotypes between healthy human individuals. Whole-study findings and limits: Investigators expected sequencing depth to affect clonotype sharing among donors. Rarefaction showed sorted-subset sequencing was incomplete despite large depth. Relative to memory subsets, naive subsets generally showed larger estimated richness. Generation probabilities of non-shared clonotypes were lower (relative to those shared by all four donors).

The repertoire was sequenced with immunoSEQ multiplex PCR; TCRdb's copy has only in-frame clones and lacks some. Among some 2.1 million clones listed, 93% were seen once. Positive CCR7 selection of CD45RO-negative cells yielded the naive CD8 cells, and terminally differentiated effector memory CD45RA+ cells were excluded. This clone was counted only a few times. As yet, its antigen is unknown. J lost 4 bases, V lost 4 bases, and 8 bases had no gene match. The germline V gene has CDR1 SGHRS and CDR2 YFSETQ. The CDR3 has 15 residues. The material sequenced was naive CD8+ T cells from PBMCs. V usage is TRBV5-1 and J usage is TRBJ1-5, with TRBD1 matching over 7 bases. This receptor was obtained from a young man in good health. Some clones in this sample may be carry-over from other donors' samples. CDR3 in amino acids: CASSPTGMGNQPQHF. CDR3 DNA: TGCGCCAGCAGCCCGACAGGGATGGGGAATCAGCCCCAGCATTTT.